This TCR beta chain was captured by sequencing in a study of T cells in Graves' hyperthyroidism and ophthalmopathy. Study-wide points: Onset of ophthalmopathy came a median 6.5 months after the model predicted it. Most expanded thyroid clonotypes above 0.001 recurred in blood.

TCR beta CDR3 regions were amplified from RNA. The primer set for the first-round RT-PCR of the TCR CDR3 was HTBI. TCRdb re-derived calls from the multiplex PCR reads in MiXCR, one entry per CDR3 protein. Counted here are about 420,000 distinct CDR3 sequences, about an eighth occurring once; the ten biggest clones make up 5% to 6.5%. V shed 5 bases and J shed 3 bases, with 16 bases lying between them. Looked up from germline, CDR1 is DFQATT and CDR2 is SNEGSKA (reference sequence). The CDR3 is 14 residues long. A patient was excluded if there was uncontrolled infection, other autoimmune disease, pregnancy or lactation. Clinicians diagnosed patients from clinical symptoms, serum thyroxine and TRAb, thyroid ultrasound and orbital computed tomography. The table lists this clonotype with many counts. The antigen remains unidentified.

The chain couples TRBV20-1 to TRBJ2-5; possible D gene TRBD2, 5 bases. The sequence was obtained from a woman under 30 with Graves' hyperthyroidism. The sample comprised blood. CDR3 in amino acids: CSAGGLTYKETQYF. The CDR3 DNA is TGCAGTGCTGGCGGACTCACATACAAAGAGACCCAGTACTTC.